This T cell receptor (beta chain) was sequenced in a study of T cell responses to AZD1222 COVID-19 vaccine. The V gene's germline CDR1 is SGHRS and CDR2 YFSETQ. The length of the CDR3 is 17 residues. V was cut by 0 bases and J by 0 bases, with 10 bases left in between. As regards this clone: Its matching antigen is unknown.

Overall study findings and caveats: Targeting of unmutated variant regions was reportedly seen in nearly half of spike-specific TCRs.

Method: immunoSEQ multiplex PCR; TCRdb's copy keeps in-frame clones and lacks some. The repertoire holds more than 100,000 clones, with 75% to 95% as singletons. The sample consisted of peripheral blood, taken on day 0 of AZD1222 vaccination. This sequence was found in an adult in good health. The chain has TRBV5-1 and TRBJ2-6; D possibly corresponds to TRBD1 (6 bases). The CDR3 sequence: CASSLEAGVSGANVLTF. The CDR3 DNA sequence: TGCGCCAGCAGCTTGGAGGCAGGGGTCTCTGGGGCCAACGTCCTGACTTTC.